This TCR delta chain was profiled in a study of gamma-delta chains in newborns, infants, children. TCRdb re-processed the reads via CATT. Among 15,000 or so delta-chain clones listed, roughly 7% were seen once. The CDR3 sequence is 20 residues long. The germline CDR1 and CDR2 sequences are GEAIGNYY and EKD. J lost 0 bases, V lost 3 bases, and 13 bases had no gene match. The chain employs TRDV2 and TRDJ3; 7 bases are shared with TRDD3. This receptor was obtained from a child who was a newborn, infant or young child, either healthy, febrile or measles-vaccinated (not recorded which). Sequences were obtained from blood. The chain's CDR3 is CACDVLSGGRSSWDTRQMFF. CDR3 coding DNA: TGTGCCTGTGACGTACTCTCTGGGGGTCGGAGCTCCTGGGACACCCGACAGATGTTTTTC.